The 5 T cell receptor beta chains in this list originate from one sample, sequenced in a study of blood T cells in healthy people across ages. Using a J-beta primer mix together with a sample-barcoded 5' primer, a second PCR was run for about 6 to 11 cycles. One entry per CDR3 protein results from TCRdb running MiXCR on the 5' RACE reads. The data show about 640,000 distinct CDR3 sequences, roughly three fifths seen once. Source material: blood. These receptors came from a man in his sixties in good health.

CDR3 residues: CASSSTRFSGYNEQFF. The CDR3 DNA reads TGTGCCAGCAGCTCAACCAGGTTTTCGGGATACAATGAGCAGTTCTTC. V and J are TRBV7-9 and TRBJ2-1; a weak D match, TRBD2 (5 bases). The CDR3 totals 16 residues. V was clipped by 4 bases and J by 4 bases, with 17 bases between them. The germline gives CDR1 SEHNR, CDR2 FQNEAQ (reference sequence).

The chain employs TRBV10-3 and TRBJ2-7, with D maybe TRBD2 (6 bases). The germline V and J ends were trimmed by 3 bases and 10 bases, with 10 bases remaining between them. In germline, CDR1 is ENHRY, CDR2 SYGVKD. The length of the CDR3 is 11 residues. CDR3 loop: CAISDRRDQYF. The CDR3 DNA sequence: TGTGCCATCAGTGACCGGCGGGACCAGTACTTC.

This clonotype is a singleton in its sample. The J gene is TRBJ2-1, the V gene TRBV28; D remains ambiguous. This CDR3 spans 13 amino acids. V was pared by 3 bases and J by 5 bases, with 8 bases between. Germline V gene data show CDR1 as MDHEN and CDR2 as SYDVKM. In DNA form, the CDR3 reads TGTGCCAGCAGTTTTAGGCCGGACAATGAGCAGTTCTTC. Its protein is CASSFRPDNEQFF.

CDR3 loop: CASSLGGQGKENIQYF. Written as DNA, the CDR3 is TGCGCCAGCAGCTTGGGGGGACAGGGGAAGGAAAACATTCAGTACTTC. The chain joins TRBV5-1 to TRBJ2-4, with 10 positions matching TRBD1. The ends lost 0 bases at V and 5 bases at J; junction bases unmatched: 5. Looked up from germline, CDR1 is SGHRS and CDR2 is YFSETQ. The length of the CDR3 is 16 residues.

This rearrangement joins TRBV11-3 to TRBJ1-2, with D possibly matching TRBD1 (6 bases). The germline V and J ends were trimmed by 5 bases and 13 bases, with 20 bases remaining between them. CDR1 and CDR2 (germline): SGHNT, YENEEA. CDR3 length equals 13 residues. CDR3 sequence reads: CASSLLTTGSATF. The CDR3 DNA reads TGTGCCAGCAGCCTCTTAACGACAGGCTCGGCCACCTTC.